The 5 T cell receptor beta chains listed next were all sequenced from one sample in a study of blood T cell repertoires in COVID-19 (dated by TCRdb to 2018 to 2020). Library prep was done by the immunoSEQ multiplex PCR assay. TCRdb's version of the immuneACCESS table is confined to in-frame rearrangements and falls short of the full clone set. An unresolved V gene accounts for under half of the shortfall where checked; the remainder is of unknown origin. The sample data list some 160,000 clones, and 83% of these were observed just once. About 1.6% of the sample lies in the top ten. The source material was peripheral blood. The receptor set was obtained from a human donor in a cohort sampled during active COVID-19.

The chain joins TRBV12-3 or TRBV12-4 to TRBJ2-3, with a weak D call TRBD2 (5 bases). The CDR3 totals 13 residues. Trimming removed 5 bases from V and 6 bases from J, with 12 bases in between. The CDR3 nucleotides read TGTGCCAGCAGTCCCCCTCGAGGGGATACGCAGTATTTT. Its translation is CASSPPRGDTQYF.

This clone showed up just once. The chain uses TRBV5-6 and TRBJ1-1, with D hard to call. CDR1 SGHDT and CDR2 YYEEEE come from the germline V gene. There are 12 residues in the CDR3. Trimming cost V 1 base and J 2 bases, with 3 bases left between them. The CDR3 DNA reads TGTGCCAGCAGCTTGTTAAACACTGAAGCTTTCTTT. It yields the protein CASSLLNTEAFF.

This rearrangement joins TRBV5-6 to TRBJ2-3; 9 bases match TRBD2. The CDR3 runs 16 residues. Germline CDR1 reads SGHDT; CDR2 reads YYEEEE. The V and J ends lost 0 bases and 5 bases, in that order; junction bases with no gene match: 7. CDR3 DNA: TGTGCCAGCAGCTTGGAGCTAGCGGGGAGGGGAGATACGCAGTATTTT. It translates to CASSLELAGRGDTQYF.

This rearrangement joins TRBV7-9 to TRBJ2-7; 9 bases line up with TRBD1. Germline CDR1 is SEHNR and CDR2 is FQNEAQ (reference sequence). V was clipped by 5 bases and J by 3 bases; unmatched bases: 8. The CDR3 has 15 amino acids. CDR3 region: CASSLPGQGIYEQYF. The CDR3 DNA reads as TGTGCCAGCAGCCTCCCGGGACAGGGAATCTACGAGCAGTACTTC.

V gene TRBV11-1 combines with J gene TRBJ2-7; 14 positions match TRBD2. The length of the CDR3 is 16 residues. The V and J ends lost 6 bases and 0 bases, in that order; junction bases with no gene match: 4. Germline V gene lookup returns CDR1 SGHAT and CDR2 FQDESV (reference sequence). DNA for the CDR3: TGTGCCAGCAGAGGGACTAGCGGGAGTTTCTCCTACGAGCAGTACTTC. Its protein is CASRGTSGSFSYEQYF.